The 6 T cell receptor beta chains reported below all come from one sample, sequenced in a study of blood T cell repertoires in COVID-19 (dated by TCRdb to the early 2020s). Receptor amplification or capture employed the immunoSEQ multiplex PCR assay. Imported from immuneACCESS, the table was reduced by TCRdb to in-frame sequences with V and J called. These copies leave out some clones; in studies compared against another copy, an unresolved V gene accounts for under half, and the cause of the remainder is not known. The sample table holds 65,000 or so clones, of which roughly nine tenths were seen once. Over 0.95% of the sample is held by the ten biggest clonotypes. Material for sequencing was peripheral blood. These TCRs come from a man aged 55 to 70 with acute or convalescent COVID-19.

V and J are TRBV7-9 and TRBJ2-7, with 11 bases fitting TRBD2. Germline CDR1 SEHNR, CDR2 FQNEAQ (reference sequence). This CDR3 spans 14 amino acids. V was clipped by 5 bases and J by 3 bases; unmatched bases: 3. CDR3 in DNA: TGTGCCAGCAGCCGGACTAGCGGGCTCTACGAGCAGTACTTC. This gives the protein CASSRTSGLYEQYF.

This clone appeared a single time. The chain is built from TRBV18 and TRBJ2-3; 8 bases map to TRBD1. The CDR3 totals 13 residues. Germline CDR1 KGHSH, CDR2 LQKENI. V gave up 5 bases and J gave up 4 bases; unmatched junction bases: 2. CDR3 region: CASSTGGADTQYF. Written as DNA, the CDR3 is TGTGCCAGCTCAACAGGGGGAGCAGATACGCAGTATTTT.

About this clone itself: One end of the junction does not line up with germline, which may come from a read error. This sequence joins TRBV7-8 and TRBJ1-4; TRBD1 matches at 9 bases. The germline V gene has CDR1 SGHVS and CDR2 FQNEAQ. This CDR3 region has 14 residues. CDR3 residues: CASSRGITGTGIDF. DNA for the CDR3: TGTGCCAGCAGCCGAGGTATAACCGGGACAGGGATTGATTTT. Using reference TRBV7-8 and TRBJ1-4 for the parts outside the CDR3, the full variable domain is GAGVSQSPRYKVAKRGQDVALRCDPISGHVSLFWYQQALGQGPEFLTYFQNEAQLDKSGLPSDRFFAERPEGSVSTLKIQRTQQEDSAVYLCASSRGITGTGIDFGSGTQLSVL.

The gene calls are TRBV27 and TRBJ1-2, with a weak D call TRBD1 (6 bases). This CDR3 region has 15 residues. The germline gives CDR1 MNHEY, CDR2 SMNVEV (reference sequence). V was trimmed by 5 bases and J by 3 bases, leaving 16 bases between them. This CDR3 reads CASSAHSSGDYGYTF. Here the CDR3 DNA reads TGTGCCAGCAGTGCCCACAGTTCAGGGGACTATGGCTACACCTTC.

The J gene is TRBJ1-2, the V gene TRBV6-6; possibly TRBD1 for D (6 bases). Germline CDR1 MNHNY, CDR2 SVGAGI (reference sequence). CDR3 length equals 13 residues. V lost 6 bases and J 8 bases, leaving 16 bases between the germline ends. In DNA, the CDR3 is TGTGCCAGCAGCTTCAGGGGCGATGAGGGCTACACCTTC. It translates to CASSFRGDEGYTF.

The table lists this clone with a few counts. This chain links TRBV4-2 with TRBJ1-2; D not certain. The CDR3 is 11 amino acids. Germline V gene sequence: CDR1 LGHNA, CDR2 YNFKEQ. The V end lost 6 bases, the J end lost 14 bases, and 16 bases lay between the germline ends. CDR3 bases: TGTGCCAGCAGTTCTTCCGGGGTAAAAACCTTC. Protein product: CASSSSGVKTF.